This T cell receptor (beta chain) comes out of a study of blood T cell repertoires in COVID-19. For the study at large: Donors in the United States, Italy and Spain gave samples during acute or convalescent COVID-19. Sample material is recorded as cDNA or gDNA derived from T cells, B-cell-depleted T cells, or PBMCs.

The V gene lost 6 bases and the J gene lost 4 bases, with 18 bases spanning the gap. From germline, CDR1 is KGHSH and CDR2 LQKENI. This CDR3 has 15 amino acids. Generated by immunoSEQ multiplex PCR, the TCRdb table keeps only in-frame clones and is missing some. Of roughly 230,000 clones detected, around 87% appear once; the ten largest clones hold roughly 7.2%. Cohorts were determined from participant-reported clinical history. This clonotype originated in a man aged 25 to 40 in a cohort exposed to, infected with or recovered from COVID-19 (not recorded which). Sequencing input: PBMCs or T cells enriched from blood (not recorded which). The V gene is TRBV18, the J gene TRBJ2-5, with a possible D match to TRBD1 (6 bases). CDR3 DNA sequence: TGTGCCAGCTCGCCGACGACAGGACTCGGAGAGACCCAGTACTTC. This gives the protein CASSPTTGLGETQYF.